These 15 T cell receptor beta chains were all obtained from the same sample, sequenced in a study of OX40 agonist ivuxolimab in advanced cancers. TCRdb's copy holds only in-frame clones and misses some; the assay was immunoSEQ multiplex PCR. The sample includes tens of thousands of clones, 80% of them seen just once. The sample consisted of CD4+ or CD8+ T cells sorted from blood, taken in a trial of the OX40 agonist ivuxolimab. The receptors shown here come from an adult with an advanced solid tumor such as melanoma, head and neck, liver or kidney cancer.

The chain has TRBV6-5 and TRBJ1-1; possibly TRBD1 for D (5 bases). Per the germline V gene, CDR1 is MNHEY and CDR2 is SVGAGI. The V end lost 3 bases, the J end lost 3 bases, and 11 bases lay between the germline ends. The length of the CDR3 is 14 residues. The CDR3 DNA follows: TGTGCCAGCAGTTATTTTGGCAGGGACACTGAAGCTTTCTTT. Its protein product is CASSYFGRDTEAFF.

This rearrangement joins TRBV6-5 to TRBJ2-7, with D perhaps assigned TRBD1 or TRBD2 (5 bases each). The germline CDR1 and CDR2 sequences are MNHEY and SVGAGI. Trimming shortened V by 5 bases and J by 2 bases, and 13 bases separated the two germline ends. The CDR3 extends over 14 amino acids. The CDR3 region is CASSSSGTPYEQYF. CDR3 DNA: TGTGCCAGCAGTAGCTCCGGGACCCCCTACGAGCAGTACTTC.

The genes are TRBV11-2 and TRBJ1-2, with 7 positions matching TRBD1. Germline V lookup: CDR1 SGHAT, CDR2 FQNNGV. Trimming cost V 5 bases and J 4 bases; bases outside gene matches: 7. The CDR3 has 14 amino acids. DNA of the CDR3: TGTGCCAGCAGCCCGACAGGGATCGGCTATGGCTACACCTTC. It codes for CASSPTGIGYGYTF.

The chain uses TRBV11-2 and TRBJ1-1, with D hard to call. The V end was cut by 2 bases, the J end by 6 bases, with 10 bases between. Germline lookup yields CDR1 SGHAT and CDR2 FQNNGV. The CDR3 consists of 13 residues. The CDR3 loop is CASSLYGGAEAFF. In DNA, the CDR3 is TGTGCCAGCAGCTTATACGGCGGCGCTGAAGCTTTCTTT.

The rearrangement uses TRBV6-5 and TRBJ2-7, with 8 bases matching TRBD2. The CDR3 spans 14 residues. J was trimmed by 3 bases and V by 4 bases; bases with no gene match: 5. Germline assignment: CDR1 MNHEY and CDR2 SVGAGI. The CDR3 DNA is TGTGCCAGCAGTTCAGGCGGGGGGAACTACGAGCAGTACTTC. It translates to CASSSGGGNYEQYF.

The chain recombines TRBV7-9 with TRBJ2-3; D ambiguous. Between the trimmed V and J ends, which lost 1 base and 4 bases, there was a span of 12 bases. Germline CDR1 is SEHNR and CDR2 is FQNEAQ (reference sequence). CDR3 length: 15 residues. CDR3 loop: CASSLGPGGADTQYF. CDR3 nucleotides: TGTGCCAGCAGCTTAGGGCCCGGCGGCGCAGATACGCAGTATTTT.

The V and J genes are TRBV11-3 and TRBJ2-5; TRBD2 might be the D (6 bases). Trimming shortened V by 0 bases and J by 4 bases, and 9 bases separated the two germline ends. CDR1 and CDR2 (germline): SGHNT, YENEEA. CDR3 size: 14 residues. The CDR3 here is CASSLDRGSETQYF. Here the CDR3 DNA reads TGTGCCAGCAGCTTAGATCGGGGGTCAGAGACCCAGTACTTC.

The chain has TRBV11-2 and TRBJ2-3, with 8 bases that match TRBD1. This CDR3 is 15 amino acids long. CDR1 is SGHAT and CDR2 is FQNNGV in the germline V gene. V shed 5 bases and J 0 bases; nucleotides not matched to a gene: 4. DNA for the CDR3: TGTGCCAGCAGCCTGGGACAGGTAAGCACAGATACGCAGTATTTT. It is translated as CASSLGQVSTDTQYF.

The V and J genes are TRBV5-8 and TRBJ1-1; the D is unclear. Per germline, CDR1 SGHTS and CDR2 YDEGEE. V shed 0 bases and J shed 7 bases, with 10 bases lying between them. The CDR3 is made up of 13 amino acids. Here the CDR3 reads CASSLGRGGEAFF. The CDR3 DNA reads TGTGCCAGCAGCTTGGGGCGTGGCGGTGAAGCTTTCTTT. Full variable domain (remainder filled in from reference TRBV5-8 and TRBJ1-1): EAGVTQSPTHLIKTRGQQATLRCSPISGHTSVYWYQQALGLGLQFLLWYDEGEERNRGNFPPRFSGRQFPNYSSELNVNALELEDSALYLCASSLGRGGEAFFGQGTRLTVV.

CDR3 DNA sequence: TGTGCCAGCAGCCAAGATCTGGAGGGGCAGACCCAGTACTTC. This sequence encodes CASSQDLEGQTQYF. The chain combines TRBV4-2 with TRBJ2-5; maybe TRBD2 (6 bases). Trimming stripped 0 bases from V and 6 bases from J, with 11 bases between. CDR3 length: 14 amino acids. Germline CDR1 LGHNA, CDR2 YNFKEQ.

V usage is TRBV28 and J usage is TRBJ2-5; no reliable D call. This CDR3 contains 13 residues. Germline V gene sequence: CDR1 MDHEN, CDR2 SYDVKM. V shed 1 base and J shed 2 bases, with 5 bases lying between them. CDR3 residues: CASSLSAQETQYF. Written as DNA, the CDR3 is TGTGCCAGCAGTTTATCGGCACAAGAGACCCAGTACTTC.

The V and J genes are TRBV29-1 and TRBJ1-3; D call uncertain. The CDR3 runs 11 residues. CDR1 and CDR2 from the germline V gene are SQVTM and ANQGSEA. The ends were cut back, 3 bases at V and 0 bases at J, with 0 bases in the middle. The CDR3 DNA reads TGCAGCGTTGACTCTGGAAACACCATATATTTT. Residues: CSVDSGNTIYF. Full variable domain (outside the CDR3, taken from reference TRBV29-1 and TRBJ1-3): SAVISQKPSRDICQRGTSLTIQCQVDSQVTMMFWYRQQPGQSLTLIATANQGSEATYESGFVIDKFPISRPNLTFSTLTVSNMSPEDSSIYLCSVDSGNTIYFGEGSWLTVV.

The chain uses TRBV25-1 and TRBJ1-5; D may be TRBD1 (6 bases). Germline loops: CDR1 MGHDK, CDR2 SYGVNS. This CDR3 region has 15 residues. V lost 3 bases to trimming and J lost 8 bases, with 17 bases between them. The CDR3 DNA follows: TGTGCCAGCAGTGAGGGGGGCGCAGGGATAGAGCCCCAGCATTTT. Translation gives CASSEGGAGIEPQHF.

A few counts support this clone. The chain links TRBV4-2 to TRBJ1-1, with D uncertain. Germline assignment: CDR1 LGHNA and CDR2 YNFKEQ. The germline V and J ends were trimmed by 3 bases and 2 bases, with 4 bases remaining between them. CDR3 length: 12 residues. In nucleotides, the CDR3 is TGTGCCAGCAGCCAGGAAAACACTGAAGCTTTCTTT. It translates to CASSQENTEAFF.

This CDR3 is CASSFTGSGNTIYF. CDR3 nucleotide sequence: TGTGCCAGCTCCTTTACAGGGAGTGGAAACACCATATATTTT. This sequence joins TRBV6-1 and TRBJ1-3; possibly TRBD1 for D (6 bases). The CDR3 is 14 residues long. V was shortened by 8 bases and J by 3 bases, with 14 bases between the two germline ends. From germline, CDR1 is MNHNS and CDR2 SASEGT.